The 2 T cell receptor beta chains given below trace back to one sample, sequenced in a study of relationships among human T cell subsets. The T cell receptor alpha and beta CDR3 regions were amplified from mRNA by semiquantitative ARM-PCR. ARM-PCR used tagged nested gene-specific primers, then communal superprimers for exponential amplification. TCRdb ran MiXCR on the multiplex PCR reads and lists one entry per CDR3 protein. The sample includes fewer than 16,000 distinct CDR3 sequences, around two thirds of them seen just once. Specimen: total T cells sorted from blood. These TCRs come from a man aged 40-49 years in good health.

V and J are TRBV29-1 and TRBJ2-7; D possibly matches TRBD1 or TRBD2 (5 bases each). The CDR3 contains 13 residues. Germline CDR1 SQVTM, CDR2 ANQGSEA. The V end was cut by 4 bases, the J end by 1 base, with 11 bases between. The CDR3 loop reads CSVGGSGSYEQYF. CDR3 nucleotide sequence: TGCAGCGTTGGGGGGAGCGGTTCCTACGAGCAGTACTTC.

The CDR3 DNA sequence: TGCAGCGTTGAAACCGGACCCGGGACAGGGGACAATGAGCAGTTCTTC. It yields the protein CSVETGPGTGDNEQFF. This chain links TRBV29-1 with TRBJ2-1; TRBD1 matches at 10 bases. CDR3 length equals 16 residues. V lost 2 bases to trimming and J lost 5 bases; unmatched junction nucleotides: 9. Germline-derived CDR1 and CDR2 are SQVTM and ANQGSEA.